Below, 22 T cell receptor beta chains from the same sample are listed, as sequenced in a study of somatic mutations in cytotoxic T cells in rheumatoid arthritis. TCRdb keeps only in-frame clones here, not all; method: immunoSEQ multiplex PCR. The sample lists under 20,000 clones; more than 70% were seen once. The sample was CD8+ T cells sorted from blood. Every receptor here comes from an adult with rheumatoid arthritis.

This clone was found once. Other DNA sequences in the same sample also yield this CDR3. The genes are TRBV15 and TRBJ1-1, with 10 bases fitting TRBD1. Germline V gene data show CDR1 as LNHNV and CDR2 as YYDKDF (reference sequence). V dropped 5 bases and J dropped 8; count of bases not matched to a gene: 11. This CDR3 spans 15 amino acids. CDR3 nucleotide sequence: TGTGCCACCAGCGAGGAGGGACAGGGGCGGGGCGAAGCTTTCTTT. Translation gives CATSEEGQGRGEAFF.

DNA of the CDR3: TGTGCCAGCAGTCCGGGACTAGCGGGGGGGAGCTACGAGCAGTACTTC. Amino acid sequence: CASSPGLAGGSYEQYF. The rearrangement links TRBV27 to TRBJ2-7; 16 bases map to TRBD2. V was clipped by 5 bases and J by 3 bases; unmatched bases: 4. CDR1 is MNHEY, CDR2 SMNVEV, per germline (reference sequence). The CDR3 is 16 residues long.

The chain uses TRBV27 and TRBJ2-6, with TRBD1 identical over 7 bases. The CDR3 length is 15 residues. J lost 2 bases, V lost 4 bases, and 2 bases had no gene match. Per germline, CDR1 MNHEY and CDR2 SMNVEV (reference sequence). Written as DNA, the CDR3 is TGTGCCAGCAGTTCAACAGGGGCTGGGGCCAACGTCCTGACTTTC. This translates into CASSSTGAGANVLTF.

This clone was seen more than once but under ten times. This chain joins TRBV14 and TRBJ1-1, with D tentatively TRBD1 (5 bases). Germline V lookup: CDR1 SGHDN, CDR2 FVKESK. The CDR3 loop spans 15 amino acids. V was trimmed by 1 base and J by 0 bases, leaving 9 bases between them. In DNA form, the CDR3 reads TGTGCCAGCAGCCAAGGGGACGGAATGAACACTGAAGCTTTCTTT. This sequence encodes CASSQGDGMNTEAFF.

This clone appeared a single time. The chain recombines TRBV6-5 with TRBJ1-2; D remains unclear. Per the germline V gene, CDR1 is MNHEY and CDR2 is SVGAGI. CDR3 length equals 12 residues. Trimming took off 5 bases at V and 6 bases at J, with 10 bases between the two ends. The CDR3, as DNA: TGTGCCAGCAGTCTATCCGGGGATGGCTACACCTTC. It yields the protein CASSLSGDGYTF.

This clone was picked up a small number of times. V is TRBV23-1 and J is TRBJ1-1; tentatively, D is TRBD1 (5 bases). TRBV23-1 belongs to the ORF category, with a function that is uncertain. Trimming took 5 bases from V and 4 from J, leaving 11 bases between them. The CDR3 extends over 13 amino acids. The CDR3: CASSRGERTEAFF. DNA of the CDR3: TGCGCCAGCAGTAGAGGGGAACGCACTGAAGCTTTCTTT.

V is TRBV10-3 and J is TRBJ2-3, with D possibly being TRBD2 (6 bases). V lost 7 bases, J lost 0 bases, and 11 bases lay in between. The CDR3 runs to 14 residues. Germline V gene data show CDR1 as ENHRY and CDR2 as SYGVKD. The CDR3 bases are TGTGCCATCAAGGGACTGTCTAGCACAGATACGCAGTATTTT. It yields the protein CAIKGLSSTDTQYF.

Only one count was recorded for this clone. V is TRBV5-6 and J is TRBJ2-5; 7 bases are shared with TRBD2. Germline CDR1 and CDR2: SGHDT and YYEEEE. The CDR3 spans 13 residues. Trimming cost V 4 bases and J 2 bases; bases outside gene matches: 2. Here the CDR3 reads CASSGGGQETQYF. CDR3 sequence (DNA): TGTGCCAGCAGCGGGGGGGGGCAAGAGACCCAGTACTTC.

This clone was detected a few times. V usage is TRBV30 and J usage is TRBJ2-7, with D unclear. Trimming left V 5 bases short and J 3 bases short, with 8 bases between. The V gene's germline CDR1 is GTSNPN and CDR2 SVGIG (reference sequence). The CDR3 contains 11 residues. Written as DNA, the CDR3 is TGTGCCTGGGGTAGGAACTACGAGCAGTACTTC. It codes for CAWGRNYEQYF.

The rearrangement joins TRBV6-1 to TRBJ2-7; D not certain. The germline V and J ends were trimmed by 2 bases and 4 bases, with 9 bases remaining between them. In germline, CDR1 is MNHNS, CDR2 SASEGT. This CDR3 comprises 13 residues. The CDR3 sequence: CASSESSFYEQYF. The DNA of the CDR3 is TGTGCCAGCAGTGAAAGTAGTTTTTACGAGCAGTACTTC.

This clone was seen more than once but under ten times. The rearrangement uses TRBV7-9 and TRBJ1-6; D gene ambiguous. CDR1 and CDR2 (germline): SEHNR, FQNEAQ (reference sequence). Trimming cost V 0 bases and J 9 bases, with 3 bases left between them. The CDR3 has 12 amino acids. In nucleotides, the CDR3 is TGTGCCAGCAGCTTAGCCACTTCACCCCTCCACTTT. This gives the protein CASSLATSPLHF.

This chain connects TRBV2 to TRBJ1-5, with TRBD1 identical over 8 bases. J was trimmed by 4 bases and V by 2 bases; bases with no gene match: 7. The CDR3 spans 16 residues. Germline loops: CDR1 SNHLY, CDR2 FYNNEI. This CDR3 is CASSETGGPENQPQHF. For the CDR3, the DNA is TGTGCCAGCAGTGAAACAGGGGGTCCCGAAAATCAGCCCCAGCATTTT.

The V call is TRBV29-1, the J call TRBJ2-3; 10 positions match TRBD2. The V gene's germline CDR1 is SQVTM and CDR2 ANQGSEA. Unmatched junction bases numbered 13, after V lost 3 bases and J lost 4 bases. The CDR3 runs 17 residues. The DNA for the CDR3 is TGCAGCGTTGAGGGGAGGGTTAGCGGGGGGATGGCAGATACGCAGTATTTT. Its protein product is CSVEGRVSGGMADTQYF.

This clone was detected only once. V is TRBV5-6 and J is TRBJ1-5; D ambiguous. V lost 3 bases and J lost 7, with 8 bases in between. Germline CDR1 SGHDT, CDR2 YYEEEE. The CDR3 covers 12 residues. CDR3 coding DNA: TGTGCCAGCAGCTCCGCAGGACAGCCCCAGCATTTT. Amino acid sequence: CASSSAGQPQHF.

This clone was seen only once. The chain is built from TRBV19 and TRBJ2-2; D possibly corresponds to TRBD2 (6 bases). The CDR3 contains 18 residues. Trimming pared 3 bases from V and 2 bases from J, leaving 19 bases between. Germline lookup yields CDR1 LNHDA and CDR2 SQIVND (reference sequence). The CDR3 region is CASSIPPWGELNTGELFF. The CDR3 DNA sequence: TGTGCCAGTAGTATCCCTCCCTGGGGGGAGCTCAACACCGGGGAGCTGTTTTTT.

The CDR3 DNA is TGTGCCAGCAGCTTACCTACAGGGGCGGGAAATGAAAAACTGTTTTTT. Amino acid sequence: CASSLPTGAGNEKLFF. The chain links TRBV7-9 to TRBJ1-4; 7 bases are a match to TRBD1. The CDR3 has 16 amino acids. Germline V lookup: CDR1 SEHNR, CDR2 FQNEAQ (reference sequence). After removal of 2 bases from V and 5 bases from J, the junction contained 8 bases not matched to a gene.

The chain uses TRBV7-9 and TRBJ1-6, with a possible D match to TRBD1 (5 bases). There are 15 residues in the CDR3. Between the trimmed V and J ends, which lost 1 base and 10 bases, there was a span of 14 bases. Germline V gene data show CDR1 as SEHNR and CDR2 as FQNEAQ (reference sequence). In DNA, the CDR3 is TGTGCCAGCAGCTTAGAAGGGCAGGGAGGATCACCCCTCCACTTT. Its protein product is CASSLEGQGGSPLHF.

This clone was recorded a few times. The chain joins TRBV6-5 to TRBJ2-1, with 12 bases matching TRBD2. From germline, CDR1 is MNHEY and CDR2 SVGAGI. V was pared by 2 bases and J by 4 bases, with 0 bases of the junction left unmatched. There are 15 residues in the CDR3. This CDR3 reads CASSYTSGGYNEQFF. CDR3 DNA: TGTGCCAGCAGTTACACTAGCGGGGGGTACAATGAGCAGTTCTTC.

The genes are TRBV7-3 and TRBJ2-2; D may be TRBD1 (6 bases). Trimming stripped 2 bases from V and 4 bases from J, with 11 bases between. Germline CDR1 SGHTA, CDR2 FQGTGA. The CDR3 sequence is 15 residues long. The CDR3 region has the DNA TGTGCCAGCAGCTTACTTACAGGGTCCACCGGGGAGCTGTTTTTT. The encoded protein is CASSLLTGSTGELFF.

The chain employs TRBV27 and TRBJ1-5, with a tentative D call TRBD1 (5 bases). The CDR3 contains 15 residues. CDR1 is MNHEY, CDR2 SMNVEV, per germline (reference sequence). V was shortened by 8 bases and J by 2 bases, with 16 bases between the two germline ends. CDR3 protein: CASAPTGTGNQPQHF. The CDR3 coding sequence is TGTGCCAGCGCCCCAACCGGGACGGGCAATCAGCCCCAGCATTTT.

CDR3 bases: TGCGCCAGCAGCGGAGAGAGAGGGGGCTACGAGCAGTACTTC. As protein: CASSGERGGYEQYF. The V and J genes are TRBV5-1 and TRBJ2-7, with D possibly matching TRBD1 (6 bases). CDR3 length: 14 residues. V was shortened by 4 bases and J by 3 bases, with 14 bases between the two germline ends. Germline V CDR1 and CDR2: SGHRS, YFSETQ.

Only a few counts were recorded for this clone. The chain has TRBV6-1 and TRBJ1-2, with 8 positions matching TRBD1. The junction had 9 bases not matched to a gene; V was cut back by 0 bases and J by 6 bases. This CDR3 has 16 amino acids. The germline V gene encodes CDR1 MNHNS and CDR2 SASEGT. The CDR3 bases are TGTGCCAGCAGTGAAGCCGGGACAGGCCCTGGGGATGGCTACACCTTC. It specifies CASSEAGTGPGDGYTF.